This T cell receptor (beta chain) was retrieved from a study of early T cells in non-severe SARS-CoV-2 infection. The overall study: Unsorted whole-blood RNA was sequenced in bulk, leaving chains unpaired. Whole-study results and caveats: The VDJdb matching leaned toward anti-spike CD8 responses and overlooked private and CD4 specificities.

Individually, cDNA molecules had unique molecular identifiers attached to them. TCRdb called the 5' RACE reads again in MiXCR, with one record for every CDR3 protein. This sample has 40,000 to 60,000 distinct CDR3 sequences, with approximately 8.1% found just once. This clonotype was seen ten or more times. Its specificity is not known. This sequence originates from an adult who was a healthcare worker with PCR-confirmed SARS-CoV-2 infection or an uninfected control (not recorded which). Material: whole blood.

The CDR3 sequence: CASSLGYGYTF. CDR3 coding DNA: TGTGCCAGCAGTTTGGGGTATGGCTACACCTTC. V is TRBV12-3 or TRBV12-4 and J is TRBJ1-2; D call uncertain. Trimming took 3 bases from V and 5 from J, leaving 4 bases between them. This CDR3 is 11 amino acids long.